Listed below are T cell receptor beta chains from one sample, sequenced in a study of OX40 agonist ivuxolimab in advanced cancers. The repertoire was sequenced with immunoSEQ multiplex PCR; TCRdb's copy has only in-frame clones and lacks some. Of tens of thousands of clones listed, 85% to 90% are singletons. Here the sequenced sample was CD4+ or CD8+ T cells sorted from blood, taken in a trial of the OX40 agonist ivuxolimab. These receptor sequences come from an adult with an advanced solid tumor such as melanoma, head and neck, liver or kidney cancer. CDR3s include the opening cysteine and the closing phenylalanine or tryptophan. The order of the fields is D gene, V gene, J gene, clone size, CDR3 protein, CDR3 DNA. D genes are given only for firm matches. Clone size appears in some rows only: once, few, many, or a class for an expanded clone.

d_gene: NA
v_gene: TRBV5-4
j_gene: TRBJ2-5
abundance: NA
CDR3aa: CASSPEGGIETQYF
CDR3nt: TGTGCCAGCAGCCCTGAAGGGGGGATCGAGACCCAGTACTTC

d_gene: NA
v_gene: TRBV19
j_gene: TRBJ1-5
abundance: NA
CDR3aa: CASSIAGRNQPQHF
CDR3nt: TGTGCCAGTAGTATAGCAGGCCGCAATCAGCCCCAGCATTTT

d_gene: NA
v_gene: TRBV4-3
j_gene: TRBJ1-4
abundance: NA
CDR3aa: CASSQAGAGVNEKLFF
CDR3nt: TGCGCCAGCAGCCAAGCGGGGGCAGGGGTTAATGAAAAACTGTTTTTT

d_gene: NA
v_gene: TRBV6-5
j_gene: TRBJ1-6
abundance: few
CDR3aa: CASSYDRNSPLHF
CDR3nt: TGTGCCAGCAGTTACGACAGGAATTCACCCCTCCACTTT

d_gene: TRBD1
v_gene: TRBV5-6
j_gene: TRBJ1-4
abundance: NA
CDR3aa: CASSLAGTGVEKLFF
CDR3nt: TGTGCCAGCAGCTTGGCTGGGACAGGGGTTGAAAAACTGTTTTTT

d_gene: NA
v_gene: TRBV19
j_gene: TRBJ2-7
abundance: NA
CDR3aa: CASSPYYGATYEQYF
CDR3nt: TGTGCCAGTTCCCCTTACTACGGCGCAACCTACGAGCAGTACTTC

d_gene: NA
v_gene: TRBV7-8
j_gene: TRBJ2-7
abundance: NA
CDR3aa: CASSLDRAGEQYF
CDR3nt: TGTGCCAGCAGCCTGGATCGCGCGGGGGAGCAGTACTTC

d_gene: NA
v_gene: TRBV7-8
j_gene: TRBJ1-3
abundance: few
CDR3aa: CASSSYRAGQSGNTIYF
CDR3nt: TGTGCCAGCAGCTCCTATCGGGCAGGGCAGTCTGGAAACACCATATATTTT

d_gene: NA
v_gene: TRBV19
j_gene: TRBJ1-5
abundance: NA
CDR3aa: CASTFTGISNQPQHF
CDR3nt: TGTGCCAGTACTTTCACGGGGATCAGCAATCAGCCCCAGCATTTT

d_gene: TRBD1
v_gene: TRBV29-1
j_gene: TRBJ2-5
abundance: NA
CDR3aa: CSAGRKPGTGDQETQYF
CDR3nt: TGCAGCGCCGGAAGAAAACCCGGGACAGGGGACCAAGAGACCCAGTACTTC

d_gene: NA
v_gene: TRBV5-8
j_gene: TRBJ1-1
abundance: NA
CDR3aa: CASSLGPTYAEAFF
CDR3nt: TGTGCCAGCAGCTTAGGCCCCACGTACGCTGAAGCTTTCTTT

d_gene: NA
v_gene: TRBV20-1
j_gene: TRBJ2-3
abundance: NA
CDR3aa: CSAMRGDTQYF
CDR3nt: TGCAGTGCCATGAGAGGGGATACGCAGTATTTT

d_gene: TRBD1
v_gene: TRBV27
j_gene: TRBJ1-1
abundance: NA
CDR3aa: CASISLDRGKAFF
CDR3nt: TGTGCCAGCATCTCCCTGGACAGGGGAAAAGCTTTCTTT

d_gene: NA
v_gene: TRBV5-8
j_gene: TRBJ1-1
abundance: NA
CDR3aa: CASSIQGAFF
CDR3nt: TGTGCCAGCAGTATCCAGGGAGCTTTCTTT

d_gene: NA
v_gene: TRBV5-6
j_gene: TRBJ1-2
abundance: NA
CDR3aa: CASSLSSSPNYGYTF
CDR3nt: TGTGCCAGCAGCTTATCCTCGTCCCCTAACTATGGCTACACCTTC

d_gene: NA
v_gene: TRBV5-1
j_gene: TRBJ1-2
abundance: few
CDR3aa: CASSRTDWGHYGYTF
CDR3nt: TGCGCCAGCAGCCGAACCGACTGGGGCCACTATGGCTACACCTTC

d_gene: NA
v_gene: TRBV29-1
j_gene: TRBJ2-7
abundance: NA
CDR3aa: CSVATPRGPYEQYF
CDR3nt: TGCAGCGTTGCAACTCCCCGGGGCCCCTACGAGCAGTACTTC

d_gene: NA
v_gene: TRBV6-5
j_gene: TRBJ2-5
abundance: NA
CDR3aa: CASTGWQGGQETQYF
CDR3nt: TGTGCCAGCACCGGGTGGCAGGGGGGTCAAGAGACCCAGTACTTC

d_gene: TRBD1
v_gene: TRBV12-5
j_gene: TRBJ2-2
abundance: NA
CDR3aa: CASGLHRGSAGELFF
CDR3nt: TGTGCTAGTGGTTTACACAGGGGGTCCGCCGGGGAGCTGTTTTTT

d_gene: TRBD2
v_gene: TRBV7-2
j_gene: TRBJ2-7
abundance: once
CDR3aa: CASSFSLAGSLEQYF
CDR3nt: TGTGCCAGCAGCTTTAGTCTAGCGGGGAGCCTGGAGCAGTACTTC

d_gene: NA
v_gene: TRBV11-2
j_gene: TRBJ2-7
abundance: NA
CDR3aa: CASSGLIVSYEQYF
CDR3nt: TGTGCCAGCAGCGGACTTATTGTGTCCTACGAGCAGTACTTC

d_gene: NA
v_gene: TRBV29-1
j_gene: TRBJ2-6
abundance: NA
CDR3aa: CSVSTGRSGANVLTF
CDR3nt: TGCAGCGTAAGCACAGGGCGCTCTGGGGCCAACGTCCTGACTTTC

d_gene: TRBD2
v_gene: TRBV5-1
j_gene: TRBJ2-3
abundance: NA
CDR3aa: CASSRGGSTDTQYF
CDR3nt: TGCGCCAGCAGCCGGGGGGGCAGCACAGATACGCAGTATTTT

d_gene: NA
v_gene: TRBV5-4
j_gene: TRBJ2-6
abundance: NA
CDR3aa: CASSQEGGVRGANVLTF
CDR3nt: TGTGCCAGCAGCCAAGAAGGCGGGGTGCGTGGGGCCAACGTCCTGACTTTC

d_gene: NA
v_gene: TRBV19
j_gene: TRBJ2-2
abundance: once
CDR3aa: CASSMLRSTGELFF
CDR3nt: TGTGCCAGTAGTATGTTAAGGTCCACCGGGGAGCTGTTTTTT

d_gene: NA
v_gene: TRBV29-1
j_gene: TRBJ1-4
abundance: NA
CDR3aa: CSATGLVTEKLFF
CDR3nt: TGCAGCGCTACAGGGTTGGTAACTGAAAAACTGTTTTTT

d_gene: NA
v_gene: TRBV11-3
j_gene: TRBJ2-1
abundance: NA
CDR3aa: CASSLYSGPENEQFF
CDR3nt: TGTGCCAGCAGCCTCTATTCGGGACCCGAAAATGAGCAGTTCTTC

d_gene: NA
v_gene: TRBV19
j_gene: TRBJ1-5
abundance: NA
CDR3aa: CASSIDYRPNQPQHF
CDR3nt: TGTGCCAGTAGTATTGATTACAGACCGAATCAGCCCCAGCATTTT

d_gene: NA
v_gene: TRBV6-5
j_gene: TRBJ1-6
abundance: NA
CDR3aa: CASGGFYNSPLHF
CDR3nt: TGTGCCAGCGGAGGGTTCTATAATTCACCCCTCCACTTT

d_gene: TRBD2
v_gene: TRBV19
j_gene: TRBJ2-5
abundance: NA
CDR3aa: CASSTPRGSQETQYF
CDR3nt: TGTGCCAGTAGTACCCCGCGGGGGTCCCAAGAGACCCAGTACTTC

d_gene: TRBD2
v_gene: TRBV10-2
j_gene: TRBJ2-2
abundance: NA
CDR3aa: CASSSVILAEDTGELFF
CDR3nt: TGCGCCAGCAGCAGCGTAATACTAGCGGAGGACACCGGGGAGCTGTTTTTT

d_gene: TRBD2
v_gene: TRBV2
j_gene: TRBJ2-7
abundance: few
CDR3aa: CASSEALLTSGTYEQYF
CDR3nt: TGTGCCAGCAGTGAAGCGCTGTTGACTAGCGGCACCTACGAGCAGTACTTC

d_gene: TRBD1
v_gene: TRBV5-4
j_gene: TRBJ2-3
abundance: NA
CDR3aa: CASSLETGYDTQYF
CDR3nt: TGTGCCAGCAGCTTGGAGACAGGGTACGATACGCAGTATTTT

d_gene: NA
v_gene: TRBV30
j_gene: TRBJ1-1
abundance: few
CDR3aa: CAWSVHARGTEAFF
CDR3nt: TGTGCCTGGAGTGTACATGCTAGAGGCACTGAAGCTTTCTTT

d_gene: NA
v_gene: TRBV2
j_gene: TRBJ2-7
abundance: NA
CDR3aa: CASKMGTSRYEQYF
CDR3nt: TGTGCCAGCAAGATGGGGACCTCGCGTTACGAGCAGTACTTC

d_gene: NA
v_gene: TRBV7-2
j_gene: TRBJ1-6
abundance: NA
CDR3aa: CASSTGTRENSPLHF
CDR3nt: TGTGCCAGCAGCACGGGAACTCGGGAAAATTCACCCCTCCACTTT

d_gene: NA
v_gene: TRBV7-2
j_gene: TRBJ1-5
abundance: NA
CDR3aa: CASSLEWGRGQPQHF
CDR3nt: TGTGCCAGCAGCTTAGAGTGGGGCCGCGGTCAGCCCCAGCATTTT

d_gene: TRBD2
v_gene: TRBV18
j_gene: TRBJ2-5
abundance: NA
CDR3aa: CASSPIGASGETQYF
CDR3nt: TGTGCCAGCTCACCAATCGGCGCTAGCGGGGAGACCCAGTACTTC

d_gene: TRBD1
v_gene: TRBV19
j_gene: TRBJ1-1
abundance: few
CDR3aa: CASRTSGTGAIEAFF
CDR3nt: TGTGCCAGTAGGACATCCGGGACAGGGGCAATTGAAGCTTTCTTT

d_gene: TRBD2
v_gene: TRBV4-1
j_gene: TRBJ2-7
abundance: NA
CDR3aa: CASSPPHREGLRGEQYF
CDR3nt: TGCGCCAGCAGCCCGCCCCATCGGGAGGGCCTACGGGGCGAGCAGTACTTC

d_gene: TRBD1
v_gene: TRBV30
j_gene: TRBJ1-5
abundance: NA
CDR3aa: CAWSARKTGGNQPQHF
CDR3nt: TGTGCCTGGAGTGCCAGGAAGACAGGGGGAAATCAGCCCCAGCATTTT

d_gene: NA
v_gene: TRBV5-1
j_gene: TRBJ1-1
abundance: NA
CDR3aa: CASSLGGSAGRGTEAFF
CDR3nt: TGCGCCAGCAGCTTGGGAGGTTCGGCAGGGAGGGGCACTGAAGCTTTCTTT

d_gene: NA
v_gene: TRBV28
j_gene: TRBJ1-5
abundance: once
CDR3aa: CASSFRGHSSQPQHF
CDR3nt: TGTGCCAGCAGTTTTCGGGGGCACTCGAGTCAGCCCCAGCATTTT

d_gene: NA
v_gene: TRBV5-1
j_gene: TRBJ1-1
abundance: NA
CDR3aa: CASSLVRMNTEAFF
CDR3nt: TGCGCCAGCAGCTTGGTCAGGATGAACACTGAAGCTTTCTTT

d_gene: TRBD1
v_gene: TRBV7-9
j_gene: TRBJ1-4
abundance: NA
CDR3aa: CASSPRTGGTNEKLFF
CDR3nt: TGTGCCAGCAGCCCGCGGACAGGGGGCACTAATGAAAAACTGTTTTTT

d_gene: NA
v_gene: TRBV19
j_gene: TRBJ2-4
abundance: NA
CDR3aa: CASMEPTPKNIQYF
CDR3nt: TGTGCCAGTATGGAGCCGACCCCCAAAAACATTCAGTACTTC

d_gene: NA
v_gene: TRBV30
j_gene: TRBJ2-5
abundance: NA
CDR3aa: CAWSVAVVGTQYF
CDR3nt: TGTGCCTGGAGTGTAGCGGTGGTAGGGACCCAGTACTTC

d_gene: NA
v_gene: TRBV7-2
j_gene: TRBJ1-6
abundance: once
CDR3aa: CASSLENLRDSPLHF
CDR3nt: TGTGCCAGCAGCTTAGAGAATCTTCGGGATTCACCCCTCCACTTT

d_gene: TRBD1
v_gene: TRBV5-1
j_gene: TRBJ1-4
abundance: NA
CDR3aa: CASSLGIGTGAEKLFF
CDR3nt: TGCGCCAGCAGCTTGGGAATCGGGACAGGGGCTGAAAAACTGTTTTTT

d_gene: TRBD1
v_gene: TRBV28
j_gene: TRBJ2-2
abundance: once
CDR3aa: CASREHPGQLFTGELFF
CDR3nt: TGTGCCAGCAGGGAACACCCGGGACAGCTATTCACCGGGGAGCTGTTTTTT

d_gene: NA
v_gene: TRBV20-1
j_gene: TRBJ2-3
abundance: once
CDR3aa: CSASNTDTQYF
CDR3nt: TGCAGTGCTAGCAACACAGATACGCAGTATTTT

d_gene: NA
v_gene: TRBV10-3
j_gene: TRBJ2-3
abundance: NA
CDR3aa: CAISEGGGDTQYF
CDR3nt: TGTGCCATCAGCGAAGGAGGGGGGGATACGCAGTATTTT

d_gene: NA
v_gene: TRBV10-3
j_gene: TRBJ1-3
abundance: NA
CDR3aa: CAISELGPSGNTIYF
CDR3nt: TGTGCCATCAGTGAGCTCGGTCCATCTGGAAACACCATATATTTT